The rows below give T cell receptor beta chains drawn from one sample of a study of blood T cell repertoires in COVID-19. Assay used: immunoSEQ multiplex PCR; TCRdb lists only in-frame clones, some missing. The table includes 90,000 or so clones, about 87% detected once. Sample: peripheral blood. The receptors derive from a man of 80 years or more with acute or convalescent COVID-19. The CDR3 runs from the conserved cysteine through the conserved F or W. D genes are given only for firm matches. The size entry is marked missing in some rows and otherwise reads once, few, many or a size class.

TGTGCCAGCGGGAGCGGGGGGGCCGGCGCAGATACGCAGTATTTT CASGSGGAGADTQYF TRBJ2-3 TRBV7-3 TRBD2 NA
TGCAGTGCTAGTATAGACAGGGGGCGGGCAAATGAGCAGTTCTTC CSASIDRGRANEQFF TRBJ2-1 TRBV20-1 TRBD1 NA
TGTGCCAGCATAGTCCGGGACTCTAACTATGGCTACACCTTC CASIVRDSNYGYTF TRBJ1-2 TRBV28 NA NA
TGCGCCAGCAGCTTGGATGGGGCAGGAAATCAGCCCCAGCATTTT CASSLDGAGNQPQHF TRBJ1-5 TRBV5-1 NA NA
TGTGCCAGCAGCCAACAGACAGGCAAAGCTGGCTACACCTTC CASSQQTGKAGYTF TRBJ1-2 TRBV3-1/TRBV3-2 NA NA
TGCGCCAGCAGCCCGACAGGGGGCGTGGATTCACCCCTCCACTTT CASSPTGGVDSPLHF TRBJ1-6 TRBV5-1 TRBD1 NA
TGTGCCAGCAGTTTATATTTTGGACACTATAATGAAAAACTGTTTTTT CASSLYFGHYNEKLFF TRBJ1-4 TRBV28 NA NA
TGTGCCAGCAGTTTAGGACAGGGGGCTCGGTATGGCTACACCTTC CASSLGQGARYGYTF TRBJ1-2 TRBV27 TRBD1 NA
TGTGCTAGTGGTGCCTACCACAGGGGAGGCACTGAAGCTTTCTTT CASGAYHRGGTEAFF TRBJ1-1 TRBV12-5 TRBD1 NA
TGTGCCAGCAGCTTCCTAACAGTCTCTGGGGCCAACGTCCTGACTTTC CASSFLTVSGANVLTF TRBJ2-6 TRBV7-9 NA NA
TGTGCCAGCAGCGATCCGTCTCAGGGGGCGTACGAGCAGTACTTC CASSDPSQGAYEQYF TRBJ2-7 TRBV28 TRBD1 once
TGTGCCTGGAGCGACCCGGGGGTCAGTTTACGTTATAATTCACCCCTCCACTTT CAWSDPGVSLRYNSPLHF TRBJ1-6 TRBV30 NA NA
TGTGCCAGCAGTCCCGACAGGACTAGCGGGACTCATGAGCAGTTCTTC CASSPDRTSGTHEQFF TRBJ2-1 TRBV6-6 TRBD2 once
TGTGCCAGCAGCACCATACAGGTTACAAATGAAAAACTGTTTTTT CASSTIQVTNEKLFF TRBJ1-4 TRBV5-5 NA NA
TGTGCCAGCAGCTTGGCGGGACAGGGGAATTCACCCCTCCACTTT CASSLAGQGNSPLHF TRBJ1-6 TRBV5-6 TRBD1 NA
TGTGTTACAGGGAACACCGGGGAGCTGTTTTTT CVTGNTGELFF TRBJ2-2 TRBV12-3/TRBV12-4 NA NA
TGTGCCAGCAACAGCGTGGGACAGACAGATACGCAGTATTTT CASNSVGQTDTQYF TRBJ2-3 TRBV7-9 TRBD1 NA
TGCGCCAGCAGCTTGAGAGCGGGGGGGCAAGAGACCCAGTACTTC CASSLRAGGQETQYF TRBJ2-5 TRBV5-1 TRBD2 NA
TGTGCCAGCAGCCAAGAGACAGCATCCCCCTCCTACAATGAGCAGTTCTTC CASSQETASPSYNEQFF TRBJ2-1 TRBV3-1/TRBV3-2 NA NA
TGTGCCAGCAGTGTGGCAGGGGGCATGAATCAGCCCCAGCATTTT CASSVAGGMNQPQHF TRBJ1-5 TRBV6-2/TRBV6-3 TRBD1 once
TGCGCCAGCAGCCCAGGAACAGGGGCACATGGCTACACCTTC CASSPGTGAHGYTF TRBJ1-2 TRBV5-1 TRBD1 NA
TGTGCCACTAAGGGACAGATAAATAGCAATCAGCCCCAGCATTTT CATKGQINSNQPQHF TRBJ1-5 TRBV27 TRBD1 NA
TGTGCCAGCAGCCAAGAGCACCTCAGGGAAACTGGAAACACCATATATTTT CASSQEHLRETGNTIYF TRBJ1-3 TRBV3-1/TRBV3-2 NA NA
TGCAGCGTTGAACTGAGCACAGATACGCAGTATTTT CSVELSTDTQYF TRBJ2-3 TRBV29-1 NA NA
TGTGCCAGCAGGGGCGACAGGACCTATGGCTACACCTTC CASRGDRTYGYTF TRBJ1-2 TRBV6-5 NA NA
TGTGCCTGGAACCTACACAGGGGGAATGAAAAACTGTTTTTT CAWNLHRGNEKLFF TRBJ1-4 TRBV30 TRBD1 NA
TGTGCCAGCAAGACGACAGGGCCGGATAATTCACCCCTCCACTTT CASKTTGPDNSPLHF TRBJ1-6 TRBV2 TRBD1 NA
TGTGCCAGCAGCGCCCAGGACAGGATCAGCACAGATACGCAGTATTTT CASSAQDRISTDTQYF TRBJ2-3 TRBV9 TRBD1 NA
TGTGCCAGCAGTTTATCGGGGACTAGCGGGAGTGCCTACGAGCAGTACTTC CASSLSGTSGSAYEQYF TRBJ2-7 TRBV27 TRBD2 NA
TGTGCCAGCAGCCGGGACTTGGCTGAAAAACTGTTTTTT CASSRDLAEKLFF TRBJ1-4 TRBV14 NA few
TGTGCCAGCGTTGGACAGGCGGGCACTGAAGCTTTCTTT CASVGQAGTEAFF TRBJ1-1 TRBV2 TRBD1 NA
TGTGCCAGCTCTCCGGGACAGGGTAATCAGCCCCAGCATTTT CASSPGQGNQPQHF TRBJ1-5 TRBV18 TRBD1 NA
TGTGCCAGCAGCCCCCGGGACAGGGGAGGCACTGAAGCTTTCTTT CASSPRDRGGTEAFF TRBJ1-1 TRBV3-1/TRBV3-2 TRBD1 NA
TGTGCCAGCAGTCCCGGGACAGGGCCCTACGAGCAGTACTTC CASSPGTGPYEQYF TRBJ2-7 TRBV28 TRBD1 NA
TGTGCCAGCAGCCAATTCGGGGGGGCGACCAATGAGCAGTTCTTC CASSQFGGATNEQFF TRBJ2-1 TRBV16 TRBD2 NA
TGTGCCAGTATCCTCGGACAGGGCGACTATGGCTACACCTTC CASILGQGDYGYTF TRBJ1-2 TRBV19 TRBD1 NA
TGTGCCAGTAAAACGCGAAAGGAGGTCGATGGCTACACCTTC CASKTRKEVDGYTF TRBJ1-2 TRBV19 NA NA
TGTGCCATCAGTGAGGACAAGGTAAATCAGCCCCAGCATTTT CAISEDKVNQPQHF TRBJ1-5 TRBV10-3 NA NA
TGTGCCAGCTCACCCCAAAGGGGTAACACTGAAGCTTTCTTT CASSPQRGNTEAFF TRBJ1-1 TRBV18 NA NA
TGTGCCAGTATTTTGTTTACCGGGACACAGGCCCGCTCTGGGGCCAACGTCCTGACTTTC CASILFTGTQARSGANVLTF TRBJ2-6 TRBV19 NA NA
TGTGCCAGCAGCGTAGAGGTCGGGAGGGGTGAAAAACTGTTTTTT CASSVEVGRGEKLFF TRBJ1-4 TRBV9 NA NA
TGTGCCAGCAGTGGGGCCGGGCAGAGCCAAGAGACCCAGTACTTC CASSGAGQSQETQYF TRBJ2-5 TRBV28 NA NA
TGTGCCAGTAGTATAGTATGGGGCAGCACAGATACGCAGTATTTT CASSIVWGSTDTQYF TRBJ2-3 TRBV19 NA NA